A selection of T cell receptor beta chains follows, all from one sample in a study of CD8+CD57+ T cells in acquired aplastic anemia. Each CDR3 protein is one row after TCRdb ran MiXCR on the reads. The sample yields approximately 59,000 distinct CDR3 sequences, approximately 50% seen once. Material: sorted CD4+, CD8+, or CD8+CD57+ T cells (not recorded which) from PBMCs. These receptors all come from a human donor with aplastic anemia. CDR3s include the opening cysteine and the closing phenylalanine or tryptophan. D genes are given only for firm matches. Only part of the rows carry a size: once, few, many, or a class if the clone is expanded.

J gene | V gene | D gene | clone size | CDR3 DNA | CDR3 protein
TRBJ1-2 | TRBV20-1 | TRBD1 | . | TGCAGTGCTAGTATCCAGGGGGCCACCCATGGCTACACCTTC | CSASIQGATHGYTF
TRBJ2-3 | TRBV5-5 | TRBD2 | . | TGTGCCAGCAGCCCCCTACCCGGGGGGGTAACGGATACGCAGTATTTT | CASSPLPGGVTDTQYF
TRBJ2-3 | TRBV5-1 | TRBD2 | many | TGCGCCAGCAGCTTCTCGCGGGGGGGCAGCTCCAATACGCAGTATTTT | CASSFSRGGSSNTQYF
TRBJ2-7 | TRBV4-3 | . | many | TGCGCCAGCAGCCAAGCGGTAACGGGTCCCTACGAGCAGTACTTC | CASSQAVTGPYEQYF
TRBJ2-5 | TRBV10-3 | TRBD1 | . | TGTGCCATCAGTGAGAGGGACAGGGGTACTCTAGGGACCCAGTACTTC | CAISERDRGTLGTQYF
TRBJ2-3 | TRBV4-2 | . | many | TGTGCCAGCAGCCAAGTATCGGAAATGGATACGCAGTATTTT | CASSQVSEMDTQYF
TRBJ1-2 | TRBV24-1 | . | . | TGTGCCACCAGTGATTTGCAAGGGGATCGTGGCTACACCTTC | CATSDLQGDRGYTF
TRBJ2-1 | TRBV7-3 | . | . | TGTGCCAGCAGCTCCGGGGCCTACAATGAGCAGTTCTTC | CASSSGAYNEQFF
TRBJ1-6 | TRBV25-1 | . | . | TGTGCCAGCAGCGTAGGTGGGAGGGATAATTCACCCCTCCACTTT | CASSVGGRDNSPLHF
TRBJ1-4 | TRBV19 | . | many | TGTGCCAGTAGTATAGATTGCTGTAGTCGTAATGAAAAACTGTTTTTT | CASSIDCCSRNEKLFF
TRBJ2-1 | TRBV12-3/TRBV12-4 | TRBD2 | many | TGTGCCAGCAGTCGAAGCGGGGGGTCCTACAATGAGCAGTTCTTC | CASSRSGGSYNEQFF
TRBJ2-7 | TRBV10-3 | TRBD1 | few | TGTGCCATCAGTGGGGGACAGGTCCTCACCTACGAGCAGTACTTC | CAISGGQVLTYEQYF
TRBJ2-1 | TRBV7-8 | . | many | TGTGCCAGCAGCTTAGCAGGGGCCTACAATGAGCAGTTCTTC | CASSLAGAYNEQFF
TRBJ2-1 | TRBV9 | TRBD2 | many | TGTGCCAGCAGCGTAGCGGGGACTAACAACAATGAGCAGTTCTTC | CASSVAGTNNNEQFF
TRBJ1-2 | TRBV7-9 | . | medium-sized | TGTGCCAGCAGCAGTTGGGATGGCTACACCTTC | CASSSWDGYTF
TRBJ1-6 | TRBV25-1 | . | . | TGTGCCAGCAGTGAATTCACAGGCGGCGGCGGTAATTCACCCCTCCACTTT | CASSEFTGGGGNSPLHF
TRBJ1-5 | TRBV6-2/TRBV6-3 | . | many | TGTGCCAGCAGCTCTCGGAGCCATCAGCCCCAGCATTTT | CASSSRSHQPQHF
TRBJ2-7 | TRBV20-1 | . | . | TGCAGTGCCACCTTGGGGGAGGCCTACGAGCAGTACTTC | CSATLGEAYEQYF
TRBJ2-1 | TRBV4-1 | TRBD2 | . | TGCGCCAGCAGCCAACTAGCGTGGGGGGGAAATGAGCAGTTCTTC | CASSQLAWGGNEQFF
TRBJ1-1 | TRBV9 | . | . | TGTGCCAGCAGCGGTACGGGGAAGACTGAAGCTTTCTTC | CASSGTGKTEAFF
TRBJ1-4 | TRBV25-1 | . | . | TGTGCCAGCAGTGAAGCGGGCTTTCGGGAAAAACTGTTTTTT | CASSEAGFREKLFF
TRBJ1-2 | TRBV24-1 | TRBD1 | few | TGTGCCACCAGTGAATCGGGGACAGGGCGGGAAGGCTACACCTTC | CATSESGTGREGYTF
TRBJ2-7 | TRBV20-1 | . | medium-sized | TGCAGTGCTAGTCTGACAGAGAACGAGCAGTACTTC | CSASLTENEQYF
TRBJ1-2 | TRBV20-1 | . | many | TGCAGTGCTTCGGAAGGCTATGGCTACACCTTC | CSASEGYGYTF
TRBJ1-1 | TRBV29-1 | . | . | TGCAGCAACATAGACAGAAACACTGAAGCTTTCTTT | CSNIDRNTEAFF
TRBJ2-7 | TRBV15 | . | few | TGTGCCACCAGCAGAGATCCCGAAGGCGAGCAGTACTTC | CATSRDPEGEQYF
TRBJ1-4 | TRBV28 | TRBD1 | many | TGTGCCAGCAGTCTTAGCCCATTAATCGGGACAGGAGATGAAAAACTGTTTTTT | CASSLSPLIGTGDEKLFF
TRBJ1-2 | TRBV18 | TRBD1 | many | TGTGCCAGCTCACCAGCGCCGGGACAGGGAATAGAGGGCTACACCTTC | CASSPAPGQGIEGYTF
TRBJ2-3 | TRBV5-4 | TRBD2 | . | TGTGCCAGCAGCTTGCGACTAGCGTCTAGCACAGATACGCAGTATTTT | CASSLRLASSTDTQYF
TRBJ2-7 | TRBV20-1 | TRBD2 | many | TGCAGTGCTTCGACTAGCTCCCTCTATTCCTACGAGCAGTACTTC | CSASTSSLYSYEQYF
TRBJ2-7 | TRBV25-1 | TRBD1 | . | TGTGCCAGCAGCCACAGGGGAAGCTCCTACGAGCAGTACTTC | CASSHRGSSYEQYF
TRBJ2-3 | TRBV12-3/TRBV12-4 | . | many | TGTGCCAGCAGTTCCCCCACAGATACGCAGTATTTT | CASSSPTDTQYF
TRBJ2-7 | TRBV20-1 | TRBD1 | . | TGCAGTGCTTTTCGGACAGGGATTAACGAGCAGTACTTC | CSAFRTGINEQYF
TRBJ1-6 | TRBV12-3/TRBV12-4 | . | . | TGTGCCAGCAGTGCACGGTCCCGCGGCTCTTCACCCCTCCACTTT | CASSARSRGSSPLHF
TRBJ1-2 | TRBV24-1 | TRBD1 | many | TGTGCCACCAGTGCGGCGGGACAGGGGGTAGGATATGGCTACACCTTC | CATSAAGQGVGYGYTF
TRBJ1-2 | TRBV9 | TRBD1 | . | TGTGCCAGCAGCGCTTTAACCGGGACAGGGGACGGCTACACCTTC | CASSALTGTGDGYTF
TRBJ1-1 | TRBV10-3 | TRBD1 | . | TGTGCCATCAGTGGTGCAGGGGGATTGAACACTGAAGCTTTCTTT | CAISGAGGLNTEAFF
TRBJ2-7 | TRBV19 | TRBD1 | . | TGTGCCAGTAGTATAGGGACAGGGACCTACGAGCAGTACTTC | CASSIGTGTYEQYF
TRBJ1-1 | TRBV10-2 | . | . | TGCGCCAGCAGTTGGGGGAACACTGAAGCTTTCTTT | CASSWGNTEAFF
TRBJ1-1 | TRBV5-6 | . | many | TGTGCCAGCAGCTTGGGGGCAGGGGAGGGGACTGAAGCTTTCTTT | CASSLGAGEGTEAFF
TRBJ1-5 | TRBV19 | . | . | TGTGCCAGTAGTATAGTGACAAATCAGCCCCAGCATTTT | CASSIVTNQPQHF
TRBJ1-4 | TRBV15 | TRBD1 | . | TGTGCCACCAGCTCGTGGGACAGGGGAGAGGAAAAACTGTTTTTT | CATSSWDRGEEKLFF
TRBJ2-1 | TRBV5-4 | . | . | TGTGCCAGCAGCTTAGGTGGGGGCGGATACAATGAGCAGTTCTTC | CASSLGGGGYNEQFF
TRBJ1-1 | TRBV24-1 | . | . | TGTGCCACCAGCAATTCGGGCAGCATGAACACTGAAGCTTTCTTT | CATSNSGSMNTEAFF
TRBJ2-5 | TRBV19 | TRBD2 | . | TGTGCCAGTAGTATCTCCTCGACTAGCGTGGAGACCCAGTACTTC | CASSISSTSVETQYF
TRBJ1-2 | TRBV2 | . | . | TGTGCCAGCAAACTGAGTAGGGGTGATGGCTACACCTTC | CASKLSRGDGYTF
TRBJ1-6 | TRBV27 | TRBD1 | many | TGTGCCAGCAGTTTATGGGACAGCACTTCTTCACCCCTCCACTTT | CASSLWDSTSSPLHF
TRBJ2-1 | TRBV10-2 | . | . | TGCGCCACTCAGGACGGGAGAGAGCAGTTCTTC | CATQDGREQFF
TRBJ2-7 | TRBV19 | . | once | TGTGCCAGTAGTATGTACGTGGGGAGCTCCTACGAGCAGTACTTC | CASSMYVGSSYEQYF